Listed below are T cell receptor beta chains from one sample, sequenced in a study of blood T cells in healthy people across ages. TCRdb independently ran MiXCR on the 5' RACE reads; one entry per CDR3 protein. Here the sample spans fewer than 900,000 distinct CDR3 sequences, about 42% being singletons. Sequencing input: blood. Receptor source: a woman aged 60-75 years in good health. The CDR3 runs from the conserved cysteine through the conserved F or W. The D gene is left open where the match is weak. Clone size is stated in some rows and not others, as once, few, many or a class when expanded.

cdr3_nt,cdr3_aa,clone_size,d_call,v_call,j_call
TGTGCCACTCTTGGACAGGGGGCGTCCGAGCAGTACTTC,CATLGQGASEQYF,-,TRBD1,TRBV6-5,TRBJ2-7
TGCAGTGCTAGACAAACAGGGGCCTATGGCTACACCTTC,CSARQTGAYGYTF,-,TRBD1,TRBV20-1,TRBJ1-2
TGTGCCTGGAGTCAGCCCGCCCGTTCCGCCGAGCAGTACTTC,CAWSQPARSAEQYF,-,-,TRBV30,TRBJ2-7
TGTGCCAGCAGTGAGAAGACAGGGGTCGACGAGCAGTACTTC,CASSEKTGVDEQYF,-,TRBD1,TRBV25-1,TRBJ2-7
TGTGCCAGCAGTTTATCGACAGGGGCTCGTGGCTACACCTTC,CASSLSTGARGYTF,many,TRBD1,TRBV27,TRBJ1-2
TGTGCCAGCAGCCCCCATGGGACTAGCGCGAACGCATACAATGAGCAGTTCTTC,CASSPHGTSANAYNEQFF,-,TRBD2,TRBV11-2,TRBJ2-1
TGTGCCAGTCGGCTACAGGGTAGCTCCTACGAGCAGTTCTTC,CASRLQGSSYEQFF,-,-,TRBV3-1,TRBJ2-1
TGCAGTGCTAGAGCTACTAGCGGACCCACAGATACGCAGTATTTT,CSARATSGPTDTQYF,few,TRBD2,TRBV20-1,TRBJ2-3
TGCAGCGTTCTCGTAGAGACCCAGTACTTC,CSVLVETQYF,-,-,TRBV29-1,TRBJ2-5
TGTGCCATCAGACTAGCGGGAGAATCGGAGACCCAGTACTTC,CAIRLAGESETQYF,-,TRBD2,TRBV10-3,TRBJ2-5
TGCAGTGCGGCGGGGACTAGCGGGTTCCAAGAGACCCAGTACTTC,CSAAGTSGFQETQYF,-,TRBD2,TRBV20-1,TRBJ2-5
TGTGCCAGCAGTGACCACCTAGCGGGGAAGAATGAGCAGTTCTTC,CASSDHLAGKNEQFF,once,TRBD2,TRBV2,TRBJ2-1
TGTGCCGGCAGCGTAGGCGGGATGGCGAATGAGCAGTTCTTC,CAGSVGGMANEQFF,-,-,TRBV9,TRBJ2-1
TGCAGTGCTAGAGATCTGCGGGGGGTGTTATGGGAGCAGTTCTTC,CSARDLRGVLWEQFF,-,TRBD2,TRBV20-1,TRBJ2-1
TGTGCCAGCAGCCTAACCGTTTCCAGGGATACTAATGAAAAACTGTTTTTT,CASSLTVSRDTNEKLFF,few,-,TRBV5-4,TRBJ1-4
TGTGCCAGCAGGGATAGGGGCAGTGCGAGCTCCTACGAGCAGTACTTC,CASRDRGSASSYEQYF,-,-,TRBV28,TRBJ2-7
TGTGCCACCAGCAGTTTGGGACAGGGGAATTACCCTAGCACAGGTACGCAGTATTTT,CATSSLGQGNYPSTGTQYF,once,TRBD1,TRBV15,TRBJ2-3
TGTGCCAGCAGTGTATCCGGGACAGGGAGTCAGACCCAGTACTTC,CASSVSGTGSQTQYF,-,TRBD1,TRBV27,TRBJ2-5
TGCAGTGCTAGTGGACTAGAGTCCACCGGGGAGCTGTTTTTT,CSASGLESTGELFF,-,TRBD2,TRBV20-1,TRBJ2-2
TGTGCCTGGAGTGTATCGGTCAATTCCTACGAGCAGTACTTC,CAWSVSVNSYEQYF,few,-,TRBV30,TRBJ2-7
TGTGCCAGTTCCCAGGGGTCTAATTCACCCCTCCACTTT,CASSQGSNSPLHF,-,-,TRBV28,TRBJ1-6
TGTGCCAGCAGCTCCTCGGGGGGAGATACGCAGTATTTT,CASSSSGGDTQYF,-,TRBD2,TRBV11-3,TRBJ2-3
TGTGCCAGCAGTCCCGGACAGCGAGGTTTGGCCGGGGAGCTGTTTTTT,CASSPGQRGLAGELFF,-,-,TRBV12-3/TRBV12-4,TRBJ2-2
TGTGCCAGCAAAGCCGGACTAGCGGTCTCCTACAATGAGCAGTTCTTC,CASKAGLAVSYNEQFF,-,TRBD2,TRBV28,TRBJ2-1
TGTGCCAGCGCTACCCGACAGGGGCCGTACGAGGGCTACACCTTC,CASATRQGPYEGYTF,-,TRBD1,TRBV12-3/TRBV12-4,TRBJ1-2
TGTGCCACTTGCGTCGGTGGGGGTAACGAGCAGTACTTC,CATCVGGGNEQYF,-,-,TRBV10-3,TRBJ2-7
TGCAGTGCGACCCGGACGGGACAGCCCCAAGAGACCCAGTACTTC,CSATRTGQPQETQYF,few,TRBD1,TRBV20-1,TRBJ2-5
TGTGCCAGCAGTTTGGGGCTAGCGGAGGAGGGAGAGCAGTACTTC,CASSLGLAEEGEQYF,-,TRBD2,TRBV12-3/TRBV12-4,TRBJ2-7
TGCGCCAGCAGCCTCACCAGCCCGACTAGTCCCCAAGAGACCCAGTACTTC,CASSLTSPTSPQETQYF,-,-,TRBV5-1,TRBJ2-5
TGTGCCAGCAACAGTCGGGGAGCGAACAATGAAAAACTGTTTTTT,CASNSRGANNEKLFF,-,-,TRBV3-1,TRBJ1-4
TGTGCCACCAGCAGAGGGGGGAGCTCCTACGAGCAGTACTTC,CATSRGGSSYEQYF,-,-,TRBV15,TRBJ2-7
TGTGCCAGCAGTTTTCTCCCTAGCGTCTCCTACGAGCAGTACTTC,CASSFLPSVSYEQYF,few,-,TRBV12-3/TRBV12-4,TRBJ2-7
TGTGCCAGCAGTGATTTGGGCTACGAGCAGTACTTC,CASSDLGYEQYF,many,-,TRBV2,TRBJ2-7
TGCAGTGCTAGTCAGGCGATTAGCACAGATACGCAGTATTTT,CSASQAISTDTQYF,-,-,TRBV20-1,TRBJ2-3
TGTGCCAGCTCACCACCGACAGCCGAAGCTTTCTTT,CASSPPTAEAFF,once,-,TRBV18,TRBJ1-1
TGTGCCATCAGTGTCGGAACTAATAATTCACCCCTCCACTTT,CAISVGTNNSPLHF,many,-,TRBV10-3,TRBJ1-6
TGTGCCACTCGGACTAGCGTTAGCACAGATACGCAGTATTTT,CATRTSVSTDTQYF,-,TRBD2,TRBV24-1,TRBJ2-3
TGCGCCAGCAGCCAAGTAGCGGGGGGGCCTGAGCAGTACTTC,CASSQVAGGPEQYF,-,TRBD2,TRBV4-1,TRBJ2-7
TGCAGTGCTAGAGCGGGGGGCCACAATGGTGAGCAGTACTTC,CSARAGGHNGEQYF,few,-,TRBV20-1,TRBJ2-7
TGCAGTGCTATGGCGTTCGCGAACACCGGGGAGCTGTTTTTT,CSAMAFANTGELFF,-,-,TRBV20-1,TRBJ2-2
TGTGCCAGCAGCTTAGAGGATAACTATGGCTACACCTTC,CASSLEDNYGYTF,-,-,TRBV13,TRBJ1-2
TGCAGTGCCGGTCACAGGGGGATCTACAATGAGCAGTTCTTC,CSAGHRGIYNEQFF,-,TRBD1,TRBV20-1,TRBJ2-1
TGTGCCAGCAGTTATGGGGGACTAGCGGCTTCTGAGCAGTACTTC,CASSYGGLAASEQYF,-,TRBD2,TRBV6-2/TRBV6-3,TRBJ2-7
TGTGCCACCGAGCTGGGGCAGGGGGCTGTAACTGGGGCCAACGTCCTGACTTTC,CATELGQGAVTGANVLTF,-,TRBD1,TRBV7-9,TRBJ2-6
TGTGCCGGCAGTTTTACAGCAGGGGAAACGAACACCGGGGAGCTGTTTTTT,CAGSFTAGETNTGELFF,-,-,TRBV6-2/TRBV6-3,TRBJ2-2
TGTGCCAGCAGTGGCCTCTGGGATCCCCAAGAGACCCAGTACTTC,CASSGLWDPQETQYF,few,-,TRBV25-1,TRBJ2-5
TGTGCCAGCAGCAAAACAGGGGGCGGCTATGGCTACACCTTC,CASSKTGGGYGYTF,-,TRBD1,TRBV6-7,TRBJ1-2
TGTGCCAGCAGTCACCCGAGCGGGACCAGCACAGATACGCAGTATTTT,CASSHPSGTSTDTQYF,few,TRBD2,TRBV27,TRBJ2-3
TGTGCCAGCAGTCCTTTGGGCGTTAGCTACGAGCAGTACTTC,CASSPLGVSYEQYF,few,-,TRBV28,TRBJ2-7
TGCGCCAGCAGCTCCAGCGGGAGCGCCTACAATGAGCAGTTCTTC,CASSSSGSAYNEQFF,-,TRBD2,TRBV5-1,TRBJ2-1
TGCAGTGCTAGAGGCGCGGGCAGGGAGGTGGAGACCCAGTACTTC,CSARGAGREVETQYF,-,-,TRBV20-1,TRBJ2-5
TGTGCCACCACCTCCCCCGGGACAGGGACCTACGAGCAGTACTTC,CATTSPGTGTYEQYF,-,TRBD1,TRBV6-5,TRBJ2-7
TGTGCCAGCAGCGCCTTTCGGGACAGCAATGAGCAGTTCTTC,CASSAFRDSNEQFF,few,TRBD1,TRBV9,TRBJ2-1
TGTGCCAGCAGCGTAGGGACTAGCGGGAACTCCTACAATGAGCAGTTCTTC,CASSVGTSGNSYNEQFF,-,TRBD2,TRBV9,TRBJ2-1
TGTGCCAGCAGTCGGACTGACAATGAGCAGTTCTTC,CASSRTDNEQFF,many,-,TRBV11-1,TRBJ2-1
TGTGCCACCAGTGATCACCGGGCGCAAGGCCGCCCAGATACGCAGTATTTT,CATSDHRAQGRPDTQYF,many,-,TRBV24-1,TRBJ2-3
TGCAGCGTTGAAGTTTCTTGGGGGGCTAGCGACGAAGGTGAGCAGTTCTTC,CSVEVSWGASDEGEQFF,-,-,TRBV29-1,TRBJ2-1
TGCAGTGCTAGAGAGGAGCGGGATTTCGGCAATGAGCAGTACTTC,CSAREERDFGNEQYF,-,TRBD2,TRBV20-1,TRBJ2-7
TGCAGTGCTTTGACAGGGATTCGCACAGATACGCAGTATTTT,CSALTGIRTDTQYF,few,TRBD1,TRBV20-1,TRBJ2-3
TGTGCCAGCAGTGTTGCTGGAGGGGGAGACACTGAAGCTTTCTTT,CASSVAGGGDTEAFF,few,-,TRBV6-1,TRBJ1-1